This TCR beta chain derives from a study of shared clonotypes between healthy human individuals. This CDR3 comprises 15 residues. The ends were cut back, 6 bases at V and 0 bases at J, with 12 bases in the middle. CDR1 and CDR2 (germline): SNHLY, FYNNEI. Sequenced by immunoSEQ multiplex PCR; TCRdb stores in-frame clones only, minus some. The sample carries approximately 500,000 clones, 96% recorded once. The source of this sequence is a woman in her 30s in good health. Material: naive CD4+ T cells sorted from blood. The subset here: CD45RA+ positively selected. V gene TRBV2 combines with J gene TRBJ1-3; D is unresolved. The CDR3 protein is CASRLSDLSGNTIYF. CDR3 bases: TGTGCCAGCAGGCTGAGTGATCTCTCTGGAAACACCATATATTTT.